This T cell receptor (beta chain) derives from a study of patients and donors after allogeneic stem cell transplantation. The sample holds a few counts of this clonotype. TCRdb ran MiXCR on the RT-PCR reads and lists one entry per CDR3 protein. The repertoire holds approximately 150,000 distinct CDR3 sequences, with around 28% as singletons. This CDR3 is 13 amino acids long. Between the trimmed V and J ends, which lost 5 bases and 4 bases, there was a span of 11 bases. The clonotype comes from a human donor who was either an allogeneic HSCT recipient or a stem cell or donor lymphocyte infusion donor (not recorded which). It is not recorded whose cells these are; they may come from a transplant donor. The sample taken for sequencing was blood, either unsorted or a sorted T cell fraction (not recorded which). This chain links TRBV12-3 or TRBV12-4 with TRBJ1-2; D is perhaps TRBD1 (6 bases). CDR3 protein: CASSIGQLYGYTF. CDR3 DNA: TGTGCCAGCAGTATAGGACAGCTCTATGGCTACACCTTC.